The 22 T cell receptor beta chains listed next were all sequenced from one sample in a study of beta chain features in type 1 diabetes. The study reverse transcribed the entire isolated RNA, so it sequenced expressed TCRB transcripts. Assay used: immunoSEQ multiplex PCR; TCRdb lists only in-frame clones, some missing. The sample holds about 190,000 clones; roughly 7.1% are singletons and the top ten take roughly 0.97%. These TCRs are of unknown antigen specificity. Findings of the study overall: Moderately but significantly shorter TCRB CDR3s were found in Type 1 diabetes patients in all four CD4+ subsets.

Sequences were obtained from central memory CD4+ T cells from blood. The receptors derive from a woman between 40 and 55 years old with type 1 diabetes.

This chain uses TRBV5-1 with TRBJ2-7; maybe TRBD2 (7 bases). The CDR3 is made up of 13 amino acids. Germline V gene data show CDR1 as SGHRS and CDR2 as YFSETQ. V was pared by 3 bases and J by 7 bases, with 14 bases between. Here the CDR3 reads CASSSREQGEQYF. As DNA, the CDR3 is TGCGCCAGCAGCTCGCGGGAGCAGGGGGAGCAGTACTTC.

This clone was observed a handful of times. The CDR3 here is CASNHVEGRNSPLHF. CDR3 DNA sequence: TGTGCCAGTAACCATGTGGAGGGCCGGAATTCACCCCTCCACTTT. V is TRBV19 and J is TRBJ1-6; D is unresolved. This CDR3 is 15 amino acids long. Trimming took off 7 bases at V and 7 bases at J, with 17 bases between the two ends. Looked up from germline, CDR1 is LNHDA and CDR2 is SQIVND (reference sequence). Combining the CDR3 with reference TRBV19 and TRBJ1-6 gives the whole variable domain DGGITQSPKYLFRKEGQNVTLSCEQNLNHDAMYWYRQDPGQGLRLIYYSQIVNDFQKGDIAEGYSVSREKKESFPLTVTSAQKNPTAFYLCASNHVEGRNSPLHFGNGTRLTVT.

The J gene is TRBJ2-7, the V gene TRBV4-3, with D maybe TRBD2 (5 bases). Germline V gene data show CDR1 as LGHNA and CDR2 as YSLEER. The CDR3 loop spans 15 amino acids. The V gene lost 1 base and the J gene lost 1 base, with 11 bases spanning the gap. CDR3 coding DNA: TGCGCCAGCAGCCAAGGCGCCGGGAAATCCTACGAGCAGTACTTC. Its protein is CASSQGAGKSYEQYF.

J is TRBJ1-2 and V is TRBV6-5; D gene unclear. The V gene's germline CDR1 is MNHEY and CDR2 SVGAGI. The CDR3 spans 13 residues. The V end lost 2 bases, the J end lost 8 bases, and 12 bases lay between the germline ends. CDR3 sequence (DNA): TGTGCCAGCAGTTACGGGCAGTCTCGCGGCTACACCTTC. Translated: CASSYGQSRGYTF.

The V gene is TRBV5-1, the J gene TRBJ2-5; TRBD2 matches 12 bases. The CDR3 loop spans 14 amino acids. Trimming cost V 5 bases and J 4 bases; bases outside gene matches: 3. CDR1 and CDR2 from the germline V gene are SGHRS and YFSETQ. The CDR3 here is CASRPGLAGETQYF. The CDR3 DNA reads as TGCGCCAGCAGACCGGGACTAGCGGGAGAGACCCAGTACTTC.

The chain couples TRBV19 to TRBJ2-1; perhaps TRBD2 as D (7 bases). The ends were cut back, 4 bases at V and 5 bases at J, with 15 bases in the middle. Germline CDR1 reads LNHDA; CDR2 reads SQIVND (reference sequence). The CDR3 loop spans 15 amino acids. CDR3 coding DNA: TGTGCCAGTAGTACCCGGGGGAGGGACAACAATGAGCAGTTCTTC. It translates to CASSTRGRDNNEQFF.

This clone was seen more than once but under ten times. The chain couples TRBV7-2 to TRBJ2-7; 9 positions match TRBD2. V shed 0 bases and J 2 bases; nucleotides not matched to a gene: 8. This CDR3 spans 17 amino acids. CDR1 is SGHTA, CDR2 FQGNSA, per germline. The CDR3 region is CASSLARFGGRAYEQYF. The CDR3 DNA reads as TGTGCCAGCAGCTTAGCGCGTTTTGGCGGGAGGGCCTACGAGCAGTACTTC.

This clone was counted many times. The genes are TRBV4-3 and TRBJ1-5; no definite D call. Trimming took off 0 bases at V and 7 bases at J, with 16 bases between the two ends. The CDR3 runs 16 residues. Germline CDR1 is LGHNA and CDR2 is YSLEER. As DNA, the CDR3 is TGCGCCAGCAGCCAAGATACAAGTCTTGGCGGCCAGCCCCAGCATTTT. Its translation: CASSQDTSLGGQPQHF.

This clone was recorded a few times. The V and J genes are TRBV7-9 and TRBJ2-5; 10 bases map to TRBD1. J gave up 4 bases and V 5 bases, and 4 bases lay outside the gene matches. CDR3 length: 14 amino acids. CDR1 and CDR2 from the germline V gene are SEHNR and FQNEAQ (reference sequence). The CDR3 protein is CASSRGDRGETQYF. The CDR3, as DNA: TGTGCCAGCAGCCGGGGGGACAGGGGAGAGACCCAGTACTTC.

This clone was observed a few times. The chain joins TRBV7-2 to TRBJ1-5; no clear D gene. Germline lookup yields CDR1 SGHTA and CDR2 FQGNSA. V was pared by 0 bases and J by 6 bases, with 3 bases between. There are 12 residues in the CDR3. The CDR3, as DNA: TGTGCCAGCAGCTTAGCCGGTCAGCCCCAGCATTTT. Its protein product is CASSLAGQPQHF.

This chain links TRBV4-2 with TRBJ2-7; the D gene is possibly TRBD1 (5 bases). This CDR3 has 15 residues. V lost 2 bases, J lost 2 bases, and 13 bases lay in between. Germline-derived CDR1 and CDR2 are LGHNA and YNFKEQ. The CDR3 sequence is CASSQNPRQPYEQYF. CDR3 coding DNA: TGTGCCAGCAGCCAAAACCCCCGACAGCCCTACGAGCAGTACTTC.

V and J are TRBV28 and TRBJ1-2, with 9 nucleotides matching TRBD1. The CDR3 totals 14 residues. With V trimmed by 4 bases and J by 0 bases, 0 bases remained unmatched. Germline V gives CDR1 MDHEN, CDR2 SYDVKM. The CDR3 sequence: CASSWTGANYGYTF. CDR3 coding DNA: TGTGCCAGCAGTTGGACAGGGGCTAACTATGGCTACACCTTC.

The chain combines TRBV4-3 with TRBJ2-4; D might be TRBD1 (6 bases). With 0 bases removed from V and 3 bases from J, the gap between germline ends came to 12 bases. Germline V gives CDR1 LGHNA, CDR2 YSLEER. There are 16 residues in the CDR3. CDR3 nucleotides: TGCGCCAGCAGCCAAGATTCCGAGGGGGTCAAAAACATTCAGTACTTC. Protein sequence: CASSQDSEGVKNIQYF.

CDR3 protein: CASSPPGGGHHEQYF. The CDR3 nucleotides are TGTGCCAGCAGTCCCCCCGGGGGAGGTCACCACGAGCAGTACTTC. V gene TRBV28 combines with J gene TRBJ2-7; possible D gene TRBD2, 6 bases. Germline CDR1 is MDHEN and CDR2 is SYDVKM. V lost 5 bases to trimming and J lost 5 bases, with 19 bases between them. The CDR3 loop spans 15 amino acids. Based on the CDR3 plus reference TRBV28 and TRBJ2-7, the full variable domain is DVKVTQSSRYLVKRTGEKVFLECVQDMDHENMFWYRQDPGLGLRLIYFSYDVKMKEKGDIPEGYSVSREKKERFSLILESASTNQTSMYLCASSPPGGGHHEQYFGPGTRLTVT.

The rearrangement links TRBV4-1 to TRBJ2-5; 13 bases agree with TRBD2. J lost 1 base, V lost 5 bases, and 10 bases had no gene match. This CDR3 contains 18 residues. The V gene's germline CDR1 is MGHRA and CDR2 YSYEKL. This CDR3 reads CASSSTGLAGIGQETQYF. The CDR3 DNA follows: TGCGCCAGCAGCTCGACGGGACTAGCGGGAATAGGCCAAGAGACCCAGTACTTC.

This clone was observed a handful of times. The chain carries TRBV7-2 and TRBJ2-3; 7 bases align to TRBD2. Germline V CDR1 and CDR2: SGHTA, FQGNSA. This CDR3 is built from 14 residues. V was pared by 1 base and J by 4 bases, with 2 bases of the junction left unmatched. The CDR3: CASSLDREADTQYF. CDR3 sequence (DNA): TGTGCCAGCAGCTTAGACCGGGAGGCAGATACGCAGTATTTT.

This rearrangement joins TRBV18 to TRBJ2-5; D gene unclear. Germline lookup yields CDR1 KGHSH and CDR2 LQKENI. The V and J ends lost 3 bases and 1 base respectively, with 9 bases between them. The CDR3 length is 14 residues. The DNA of the CDR3 is TGTGCCAGCTCACCTCTACCACCCCAAGAGACCCAGTACTTC. It is translated as CASSPLPPQETQYF.

The chain carries TRBV9 and TRBJ2-7; possibly TRBD1 for D (5 bases). The V gene lost 0 bases and the J gene lost 2 bases, with 12 bases spanning the gap. Germline V gives CDR1 SGDLS, CDR2 YYNGEE. The CDR3 is 15 residues long. The CDR3 DNA reads as TGTGCCAGCAGCGTAGACGGACACAAGACCTACGAGCAGTACTTC. As protein: CASSVDGHKTYEQYF. The full variable domain, in which reference TRBV9 and TRBJ2-7 provide the parts outside the CDR3, is DSGVTQTPKHLITATGQRVTLRCSPRSGDLSVYWYQQSLDQGLQFLIQYYNGEERAKGNILERFSAQQFPDLHSELNLSSLELGDSALYFCASSVDGHKTYEQYFGPGTRLTVT.

This clone was detected a few times. This chain connects TRBV7-3 to TRBJ2-1; possible D gene TRBD2, 5 bases. The ends were cut back, 2 bases at V and 8 bases at J, with 16 bases in the middle. The CDR3 totals 15 residues. Germline CDR1 SGHTA, CDR2 FQGTGA. CDR3 protein: CASSLSASPFDEQFF. The CDR3 DNA sequence: TGTGCCAGCAGCTTATCGGCTAGCCCCTTCGATGAGCAGTTCTTC.

This clone was picked up a small number of times. The chain recombines TRBV28 with TRBJ2-5; 8 nucleotides align to TRBD2. Germline values: CDR1 MDHEN, CDR2 SYDVKM. Losses at the gene ends were 6 bases for V and 5 bases for J; bases not matched to a gene: 5. The CDR3 loop spans 13 amino acids. The CDR3 nucleotides are TGTGCCAGCAGGGGCGGGGGGTTGGAGACCCAGTACTTC. It translates to CASRGGGLETQYF.

This clone has only a few counts. This sequence joins TRBV5-4 and TRBJ1-2, with TRBD1 identical over 10 bases. CDR3 length equals 14 residues. V was pared by 4 bases and J by 5 bases, with 5 bases of the junction left unmatched. Germline assignment: CDR1 SGHNT and CDR2 YYREEE (reference sequence). CDR3 protein: CASSGRDRGYGYTF. The CDR3 DNA reads as TGTGCCAGCAGCGGCCGGGACAGGGGATATGGCTACACCTTC. The variable domain in full, completed from reference TRBV5-4 and TRBJ1-2, reads ETGVTQSPTHLIKTRGQQVTLRCSSQSGHNTVSWYQQALGQGPQFIFQYYREEENGRGNFPPRFSGLQFPNYSSELNVNALELDDSALYLCASSGRDRGYGYTFGSGTRLTVV.

The chain is built from TRBV28 and TRBJ2-3; 16 nucleotides match TRBD2. The CDR3 runs 17 residues. The ends lost 6 bases at V and 2 bases at J; junction bases unmatched: 5. In germline, CDR1 is MDHEN, CDR2 SYDVKM. CDR3 in amino acids: CASRGLAGGPSTDTQYF. For the CDR3, the DNA is TGTGCCAGCAGGGGACTAGCGGGAGGGCCCTCCACAGATACGCAGTATTTT.